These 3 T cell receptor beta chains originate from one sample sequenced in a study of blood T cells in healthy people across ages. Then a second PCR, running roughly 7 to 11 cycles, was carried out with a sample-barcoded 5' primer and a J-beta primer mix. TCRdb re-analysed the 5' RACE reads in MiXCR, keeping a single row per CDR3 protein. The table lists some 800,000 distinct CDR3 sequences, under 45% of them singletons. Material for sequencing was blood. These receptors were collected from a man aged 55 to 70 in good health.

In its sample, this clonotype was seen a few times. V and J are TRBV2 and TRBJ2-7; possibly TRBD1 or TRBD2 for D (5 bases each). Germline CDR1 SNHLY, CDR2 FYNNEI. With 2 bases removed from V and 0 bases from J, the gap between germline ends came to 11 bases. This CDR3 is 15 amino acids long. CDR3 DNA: TGTGCCAGCAGTGAAATCGGGGCGAGCTCCTACGAGCAGTACTTC. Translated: CASSEIGASSYEQYF. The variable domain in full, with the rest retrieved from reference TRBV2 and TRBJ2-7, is EPEVTQTPSHQVTQMGQEVILRCVPISNHLYFYWYRQILGQKVEFLVSFYNNEISEKSEIFDDQFSVERPDGSNFTLKIRSTKLEDSAMYFCASSEIGASSYEQYFGPGTRLTVT.

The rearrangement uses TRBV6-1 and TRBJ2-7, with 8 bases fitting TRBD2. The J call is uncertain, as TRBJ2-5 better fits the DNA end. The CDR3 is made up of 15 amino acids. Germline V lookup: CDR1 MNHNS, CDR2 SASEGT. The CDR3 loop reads CASSEQLTGGETQYF. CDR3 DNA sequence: TGTGCCAGCAGTGAACAGTTAACGGGGGGGGAGACCCAGTACTTC.

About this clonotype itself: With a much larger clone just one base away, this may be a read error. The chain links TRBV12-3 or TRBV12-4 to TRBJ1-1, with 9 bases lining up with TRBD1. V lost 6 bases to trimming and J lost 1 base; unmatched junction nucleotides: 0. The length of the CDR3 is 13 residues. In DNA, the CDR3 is TGTGCCAGCAGGGGACAGGGGAACACTGAAGCTTTCTTT. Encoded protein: CASRGQGNTEAFF.